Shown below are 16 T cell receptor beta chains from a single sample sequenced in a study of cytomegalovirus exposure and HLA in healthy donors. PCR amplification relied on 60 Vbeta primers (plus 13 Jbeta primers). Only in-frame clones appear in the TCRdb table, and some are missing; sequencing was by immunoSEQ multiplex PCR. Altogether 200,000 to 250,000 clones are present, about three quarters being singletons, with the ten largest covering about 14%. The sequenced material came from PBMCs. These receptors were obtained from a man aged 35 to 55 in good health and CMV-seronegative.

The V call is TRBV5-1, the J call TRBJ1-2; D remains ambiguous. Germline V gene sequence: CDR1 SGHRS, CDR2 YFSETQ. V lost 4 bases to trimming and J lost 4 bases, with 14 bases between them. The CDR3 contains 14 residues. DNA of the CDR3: TGCGCCAGCAGCCCCCCGGAGGGCGGCTATGGCTACACCTTC. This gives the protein CASSPPEGGYGYTF.

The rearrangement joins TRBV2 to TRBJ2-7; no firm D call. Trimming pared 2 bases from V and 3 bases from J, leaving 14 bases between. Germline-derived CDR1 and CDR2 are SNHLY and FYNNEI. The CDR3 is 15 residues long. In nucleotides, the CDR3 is TGTGCCAGCAGTGAAAGTCCGAGCCCAAACTACGAGCAGTACTTC. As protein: CASSESPSPNYEQYF.

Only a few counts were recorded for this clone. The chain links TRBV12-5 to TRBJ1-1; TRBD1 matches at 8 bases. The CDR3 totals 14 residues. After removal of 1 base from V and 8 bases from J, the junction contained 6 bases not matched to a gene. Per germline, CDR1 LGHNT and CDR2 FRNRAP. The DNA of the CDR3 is TGTGCTAGTGGTTTGGAGGCCGGGACAGGAGAAGCTTTCTTT. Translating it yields CASGLEAGTGEAFF.

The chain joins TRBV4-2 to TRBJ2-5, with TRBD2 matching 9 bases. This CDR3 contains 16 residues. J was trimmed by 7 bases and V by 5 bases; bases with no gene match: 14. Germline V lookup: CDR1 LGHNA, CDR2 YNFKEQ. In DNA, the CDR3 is TGTGCCAGCAGCGAAGGGGTTACTAGCGGGTCGGGGACCCAGTACTTC. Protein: CASSEGVTSGSGTQYF.

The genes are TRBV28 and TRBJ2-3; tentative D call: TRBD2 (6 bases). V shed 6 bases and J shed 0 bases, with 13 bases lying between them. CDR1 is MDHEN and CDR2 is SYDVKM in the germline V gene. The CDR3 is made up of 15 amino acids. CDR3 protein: CASSPERASTDTQYF. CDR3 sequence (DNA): TGTGCCAGCAGCCCGGAGCGGGCAAGCACAGATACGCAGTATTTT.

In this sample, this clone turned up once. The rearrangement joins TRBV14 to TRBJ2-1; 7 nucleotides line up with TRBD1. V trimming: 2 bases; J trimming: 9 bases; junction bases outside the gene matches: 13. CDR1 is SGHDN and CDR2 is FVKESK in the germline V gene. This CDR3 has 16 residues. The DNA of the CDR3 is TGTGCCAGCAGCCAAATACAACAGGGGCGCAGAAGTGAGCAGTTCTTC. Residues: CASSQIQQGRRSEQFF.

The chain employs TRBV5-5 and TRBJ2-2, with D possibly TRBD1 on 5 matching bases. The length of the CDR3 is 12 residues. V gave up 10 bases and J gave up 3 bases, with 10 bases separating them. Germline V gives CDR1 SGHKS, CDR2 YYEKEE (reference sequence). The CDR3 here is CASTDYTGELFF. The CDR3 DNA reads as TGTGCCTCGACAGACTACACCGGGGAGCTGTTTTTT.

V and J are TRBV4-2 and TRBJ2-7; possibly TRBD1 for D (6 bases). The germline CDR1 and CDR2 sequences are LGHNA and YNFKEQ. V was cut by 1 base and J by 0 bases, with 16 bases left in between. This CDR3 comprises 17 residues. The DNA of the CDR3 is TGTGCCAGCAGCCAAGGCCCCGGGACACGACCCTCCTACGAGCAGTACTTC. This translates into CASSQGPGTRPSYEQYF.

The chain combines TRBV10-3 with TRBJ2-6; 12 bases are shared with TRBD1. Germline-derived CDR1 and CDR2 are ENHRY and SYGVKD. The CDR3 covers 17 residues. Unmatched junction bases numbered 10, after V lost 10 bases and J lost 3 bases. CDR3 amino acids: CATSGTGGARGANVLTF. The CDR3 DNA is TGTGCCACCTCCGGGACAGGGGGCGCGCGTGGGGCCAACGTCCTGACTTTC.

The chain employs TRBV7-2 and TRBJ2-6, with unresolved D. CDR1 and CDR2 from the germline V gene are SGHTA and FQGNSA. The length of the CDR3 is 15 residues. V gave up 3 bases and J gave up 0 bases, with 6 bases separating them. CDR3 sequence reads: CASSLLSSGANVLTF. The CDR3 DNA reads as TGTGCCAGCAGCTTGCTTAGCTCTGGGGCCAACGTCCTGACTTTC.

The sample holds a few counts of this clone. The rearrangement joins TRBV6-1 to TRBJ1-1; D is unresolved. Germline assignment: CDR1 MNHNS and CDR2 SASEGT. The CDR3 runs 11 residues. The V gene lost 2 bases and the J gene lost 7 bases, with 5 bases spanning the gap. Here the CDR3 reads CASSEQIEAFF. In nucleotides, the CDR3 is TGTGCCAGCAGTGAACAAATTGAAGCTTTCTTT.

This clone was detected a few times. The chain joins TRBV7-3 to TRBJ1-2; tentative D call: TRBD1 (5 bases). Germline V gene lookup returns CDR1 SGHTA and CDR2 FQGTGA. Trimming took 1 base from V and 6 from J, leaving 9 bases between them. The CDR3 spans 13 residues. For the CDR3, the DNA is TGTGCCAGCAGCTTAAACCCGGGGGATGGCTACACCTTC. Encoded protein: CASSLNPGDGYTF.

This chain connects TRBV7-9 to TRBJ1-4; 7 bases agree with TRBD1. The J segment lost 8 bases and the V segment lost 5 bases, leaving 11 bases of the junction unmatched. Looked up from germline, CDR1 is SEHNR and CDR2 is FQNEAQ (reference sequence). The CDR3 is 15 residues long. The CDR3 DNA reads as TGTGCCAGCAGCCCAGGACAGGCCCTTGGGGAAAAACTGTTTTTT. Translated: CASSPGQALGEKLFF.

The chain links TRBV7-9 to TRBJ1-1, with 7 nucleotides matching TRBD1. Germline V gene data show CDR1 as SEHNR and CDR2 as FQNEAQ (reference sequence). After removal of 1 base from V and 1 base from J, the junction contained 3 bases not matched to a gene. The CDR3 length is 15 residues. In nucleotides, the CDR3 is TGTGCCAGCAGCTTAGGGACAGGAGCGAACACTGAAGCTTTCTTT. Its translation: CASSLGTGANTEAFF. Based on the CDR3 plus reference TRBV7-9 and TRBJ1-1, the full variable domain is DTGVSQNPRHKITKRGQNVTFRCDPISEHNRLYWYRQTLGQGPEFLTYFQNEAQLEKSRLLSDRFSAERPKGSFSTLEIQRTEQGDSAMYLCASSLGTGANTEAFFGQGTRLTVV.

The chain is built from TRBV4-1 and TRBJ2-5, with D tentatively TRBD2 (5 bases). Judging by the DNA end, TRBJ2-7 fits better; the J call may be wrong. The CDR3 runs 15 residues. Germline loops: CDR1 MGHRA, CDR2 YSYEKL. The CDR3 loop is CASSQDELDWNEQYF. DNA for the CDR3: TGCGCCAGCAGCCAAGATGAGCTGGACTGGAACGAGCAGTACTTC.

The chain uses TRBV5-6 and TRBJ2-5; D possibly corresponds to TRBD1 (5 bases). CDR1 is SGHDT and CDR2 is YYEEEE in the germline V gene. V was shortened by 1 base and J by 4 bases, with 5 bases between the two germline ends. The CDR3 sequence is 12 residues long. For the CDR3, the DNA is TGTGCCAGCAGCTTGAGGGGAGAGACCCAGTACTTC. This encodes CASSLRGETQYF.